Detailed here is one TCR beta chain. Antigen specificity is unknown. TCRdb derives one entry per CDR3 protein from the 5' RACE reads, leaving out DNA. Its table lists 300,000 to 450,000 distinct CDR3 sequences. This record belongs to a study of T cells expressing NK-cell markers. The study's findings and limits: One observes that, in several donors, these clonotypes were also the leading ones within the CD3+CD56-NKG2C+ fraction. The HCMV specificity of the expanded NKG2C+ T cell clones stayed unresolved. Among CD8+ T cells from 5 to 7 donors, dominant NKG2C+ clonotypes accounted for about 1.0-7.0%.

In germline, CDR1 is SGHTA, CDR2 FQGNSA. The CDR3 sequence is 16 residues long. The genes are TRBV7-2 and TRBJ2-1; the D call of TRBD2 rests on TCRdb alone, since no DNA is present to check it. The sequenced sample was blood T cells: a sorted CD56 or NKG2C T cell subset, CD4+ or CD8+ T cells, or bulk PBMC T cells (not recorded which). This TCR was recovered from a man aged 18 to 70 in good health. The CDR3 is CASSSKRGGLRNEQFF. Full variable domain (outside the CDR3, taken from reference TRBV7-2 and TRBJ2-1): GAGVSQSPSNKVTEKGKDVELRCDPISGHTALYWYRQSLGQGLEFLIYFQGNSAPDKSGLPSDRFSAERTGGSVSTLTIQRTQQEDSAVYLCASSSKRGGLRNEQFFGPGTRLTVL.